This T cell receptor beta chain was obtained from a study of shared clonotypes between healthy human individuals. Study outcomes and limitations: Blood was the sole source, and tissue repertoires probably differ.

Germline CDR1 MNHNY, CDR2 SVGAGI (reference sequence). The CDR3 covers 11 residues. The ends were cut back, 6 bases at V and 7 bases at J, with 10 bases in the middle. Produced via immunoSEQ multiplex PCR; TCRdb's table is partial and in-frame only. Counted here are 2 million to 3 million clones, about 92% occurring once; the ten biggest clones make up 0.13% to 0.15%. Comment on this clone: Antigen: not known.

The clonotype was recovered from a man in his late teens or twenties in good health. The V and J genes are TRBV6-6 and TRBJ2-7; D remains unclear. The sample comprised naive CD4+ T cells sorted from blood. Subset described: CD45RA+ positively selected. CDR3 in DNA: TGTGCCAGCAGCCCCTCACAGGAGCAGTACTTC. This gives the protein CASSPSQEQYF.